What follows are 26 T cell receptor beta chains derived from one specimen sequenced in a study of Graves' ophthalmopathy and Graves' hyperthyroidism. RNA transcripts were the source from which TCR beta CDR3 regions were amplified. First-round RT-PCR used HTBI primers; second-round multiplex PCR followed. One entry per CDR3 protein results from TCRdb running MiXCR on the multiplex PCR reads. Of about 500,000 distinct CDR3 sequences detected, over 13% appear once; the ten largest clones hold over 7.5%. Sample: blood. Receptors originate from a woman aged 25 to 39 with Graves' ophthalmopathy.

The chain employs TRBV19 and TRBJ1-5, with D perhaps TRBD1 (5 bases). Germline CDR1 reads LNHDA; CDR2 reads SQIVND (reference sequence). The CDR3 totals 16 residues. V was cut by 6 bases and J by 2 bases, with 17 bases left in between. In nucleotides, the CDR3 is TGTGCCAGTAGATCTTCCCTGGGGGGACGCAATCAGCCCCAGCATTTT. This codes for CASRSSLGGRNQPQHF.

This clonotype was counted a few times. V is TRBV6-1 and J is TRBJ2-7; maybe TRBD1 (5 bases). This CDR3 has 13 residues. V lost 6 bases, J lost 0 bases, and 9 bases lay in between. Germline V gene sequence: CDR1 MNHNS, CDR2 SASEGT. Here the CDR3 DNA reads TGTGCCAGCAGACAGGTTACCTCCTACGAGCAGTACTTC. Translated, it gives CASRQVTSYEQYF.

This clonotype was seen at least ten times. The chain carries TRBV12-3 or TRBV12-4 and TRBJ1-1; no firm D call. Trimming cost V 2 bases and J 1 base, with 8 bases left between them. This CDR3 is 14 amino acids long. DNA of the CDR3: TGTGCCAGCAGTTTAAGGTTAGGGAACACTGAAGCTTTCTTT. Encoded protein: CASSLRLGNTEAFF.

The sample holds many counts of this clonotype. The CDR3 DNA reads TGTGCCAGCCGTTCGGGACAGAACACTGAAGCTTTCTTT. It yields the protein CASRSGQNTEAFF. V is TRBV3-1 and J is TRBJ1-1; D is possibly TRBD1 (6 bases). Per germline, CDR1 LGHDT and CDR2 YNNKEL (reference sequence). V was pared by 8 bases and J by 1 base, with 11 bases between. This CDR3 region has 13 residues.

The J gene is TRBJ1-5, the V gene TRBV11-2; D not resolved. Germline V gives CDR1 SGHAT, CDR2 FQNNGV. V gave up 5 bases and J gave up 4 bases, with 9 bases separating them. This CDR3 is built from 13 residues. For the CDR3, the DNA is TGTGCCAGCAGCCCCCGGGAGAATCAGCCCCAGCATTTT. This gives the protein CASSPRENQPQHF.

This clonotype was seen a few times. A read error may be the cause here, since a much bigger clone is one base away. The chain recombines TRBV28 with TRBJ2-5; D is undetermined. CDR3 length: 12 amino acids. The V gene's germline CDR1 is MDHEN and CDR2 SYDVKM. CDR3 DNA: TGTGCCGGCAGTTTGCGAGCGGAGACCCAGTACTTC. This codes for CAGSLRAETQYF.

This clonotype turned up a few times. The CDR3 loop is CASSQEITYTGELFF. The CDR3 DNA reads as TGTGCCAGCAGCCAAGAGATCACGTACACCGGGGAGCTGTTTTTT. This sequence joins TRBV3-1 and TRBJ2-2; no clear D. V was shortened by 0 bases and J by 3 bases, with 8 bases between the two germline ends. Looked up from germline, CDR1 is LGHDT and CDR2 is YNNKEL (reference sequence). The CDR3 length is 15 residues.

The chain recombines TRBV27 with TRBJ1-1, with 9 bases aligning to TRBD1. The germline V gene encodes CDR1 MNHEY and CDR2 SMNVEV (reference sequence). The CDR3 contains 15 residues. V dropped 8 bases and J dropped 4; count of bases not matched to a gene: 11. The CDR3 loop reads CASGLGGQGGTEAFF. The DNA of the CDR3 is TGTGCCAGCGGCCTAGGGGGACAGGGTGGCACTGAAGCTTTCTTT.

This clonotype was seen ten or more times. The rearrangement joins TRBV5-1 to TRBJ1-6; TRBD1 matches 8 bases. From germline, CDR1 is SGHRS and CDR2 YFSETQ. The V segment lost 4 bases and the J segment 6 bases; nucleotides outside the gene matches: 9. The CDR3 length is 16 residues. In DNA, the CDR3 is TGCGCCAGCAGCGTACCCGGGACAGGACTTAATTCACCCCTCCACTTT. It specifies CASSVPGTGLNSPLHF.

This chain links TRBV2 with TRBJ1-5; maybe TRBD1 (5 bases). The CDR3 sequence is 16 residues long. V lost 8 bases, J lost 2 bases, and 19 bases lay in between. Germline CDR1 SNHLY, CDR2 FYNNEI. The CDR3 loop is CASSAQGLYGNQPQHF. Here the CDR3 DNA reads TGTGCCAGCTCAGCGCAGGGCTTATATGGCAATCAGCCCCAGCATTTT.

This chain connects TRBV7-8 to TRBJ1-3, with 10 nucleotides matching TRBD1. The germline V gene encodes CDR1 SGHVS and CDR2 FQNEAQ. V shed 1 base and J 4 bases; nucleotides not matched to a gene: 1. The CDR3 has 15 amino acids. The CDR3 bases are TGTGCCAGCAGCTTAGTGACAGGGGGCGGAAACACCATATATTTT. The encoded protein is CASSLVTGGGNTIYF.

In this sample, this clonotype turned up many times. The chain has TRBV19 and TRBJ1-1; D gene unclear. V was clipped by 9 bases and J by 6 bases, with 17 bases between them. CDR3 size: 13 residues. CDR1 is LNHDA and CDR2 is SQIVND in the germline V gene (reference sequence). Here the CDR3 DNA reads TGTGCCAGCCTACTTTCGGGAGTGGCTGAAGCTTTCTTT. Translated: CASLLSGVAEAFF. Complete variable domain (other parts from reference TRBV19 and TRBJ1-1): DGGITQSPKYLFRKEGQNVTLSCEQNLNHDAMYWYRQDPGQGLRLIYYSQIVNDFQKGDIAEGYSVSREKKESFPLTVTSAQKNPTAFYLCASLLSGVAEAFFGQGTRLTVV.

The chain links TRBV5-1 to TRBJ2-5, with 7 positions matching TRBD1. The CDR3 loop spans 15 amino acids. V dropped 3 bases and J dropped 5; count of bases not matched to a gene: 10. Germline CDR1 and CDR2: SGHRS and YFSETQ. The DNA for the CDR3 is TGCGCCAGCAGCTCAGGGGGAGAGGGCAGGGAGACCCAGTACTTC. Translating it yields CASSSGGEGRETQYF.

In this sample, this clonotype turned up many times. The rearrangement uses TRBV6-2 or TRBV6-3 and TRBJ1-1; D not certain. There are 13 residues in the CDR3. Germline assignment: CDR1 MNHEY and CDR2 SVGEGT. The ends were cut back, 10 bases at V and 0 bases at J, with 12 bases in the middle. The DNA for the CDR3 is TGTGCCACCCATCCCGGGGTGAACACTGAAGCTTTCTTT. Translation: CATHPGVNTEAFF.

There are many counts of this clonotype. This sequence joins TRBV2 and TRBJ2-5; TRBD2 might be the D (6 bases). Germline assignment: CDR1 SNHLY and CDR2 FYNNEI. V lost 5 bases and J 5 bases, leaving 18 bases between the germline ends. The CDR3 is made up of 15 amino acids. CDR3 bases: TGTGCCAGCAGTACCTCCTGGGGAGGCGGGGAGACCCAGTACTTC. Protein: CASSTSWGGGETQYF. The full variable domain, rest sourced from reference TRBV2 and TRBJ2-5, is EPEVTQTPSHQVTQMGQEVILRCVPISNHLYFYWYRQILGQKVEFLVSFYNNEISEKSEIFDDQFSVERPDGSNFTLKIRSTKLEDSAMYFCASSTSWGGGETQYFGPGTRLLVL.

The sample holds many counts of this clonotype. V and J are TRBV28 and TRBJ2-5; D might be TRBD2 (6 bases). This CDR3 contains 17 residues. Germline-derived CDR1 and CDR2 are MDHEN and SYDVKM. V was shortened by 5 bases and J by 2 bases, with 21 bases between the two germline ends. CDR3 bases: TGTGCCAGCAGTCCAATTGGGCAGCGGCGGGATCAAGAGACCCAGTACTTC. Protein sequence: CASSPIGQRRDQETQYF. The full variable domain, its missing parts supplied by reference TRBV28 and TRBJ2-5, is DVKVTQSSRYLVKRTGEKVFLECVQDMDHENMFWYRQDPGLGLRLIYFSYDVKMKEKGDIPEGYSVSREKKERFSLILESASTNQTSMYLCASSPIGQRRDQETQYFGPGTRLLVL.

This clonotype was seen at least ten times. The rearrangement joins TRBV30 to TRBJ2-7; D is ambiguous. V gave up 1 base and J gave up 4 bases, with 5 bases separating them. This CDR3 contains 11 residues. Germline V CDR1 and CDR2: GTSNPN, SVGIG (reference sequence). This CDR3 reads CAWSEDYEQYF. CDR3 sequence (DNA): TGTGCCTGGAGTGAGGATTACGAGCAGTACTTC.

This clonotype was found many times. The V and J genes are TRBV5-1 and TRBJ2-2; D perhaps matches TRBD2 (5 bases). This CDR3 is built from 14 residues. V was pared by 5 bases and J by 5 bases, with 13 bases between. CDR1 is SGHRS and CDR2 is YFSETQ in the germline V gene. CDR3 in DNA: TGCGCCAGCAGGGTTATGGGGAGTACCGGGGAGCTGTTTTTT. It specifies CASRVMGSTGELFF.

This clonotype was seen at least ten times. The CDR3 DNA reads TGTGCCAGCAGTTTAGCCCGGGACAGTCAAGCTTTCTTT. It yields the protein CASSLARDSQAFF. The chain employs TRBV12-3 or TRBV12-4 and TRBJ1-1; TRBD1 aligns across 7 bases. With V trimmed by 0 bases and J by 9 bases, 4 bases remained unmatched. CDR3 length equals 13 residues.

This clonotype was counted at least ten times. The chain employs TRBV11-2 and TRBJ1-1; D is unresolved. Between the trimmed V and J ends, which lost 1 base and 2 bases, there was a span of 8 bases. CDR3 size: 14 residues. Germline V gene data show CDR1 as SGHAT and CDR2 as FQNNGV. CDR3 loop: CASSLGGVNTEAFF. CDR3 bases: TGTGCCAGCAGCTTAGGAGGCGTTAACACTGAAGCTTTCTTT.

This clonotype was observed at least ten times. This chain uses TRBV20-1 with TRBJ2-7, with D possibly being TRBD2 (5 bases). The CDR3 extends over 14 amino acids. The ends were cut back, 6 bases at V and 0 bases at J, with 15 bases in the middle. Germline loops: CDR1 DFQATT, CDR2 SNEGSKA (reference sequence). The CDR3 nucleotides read TGCAGTGCCCCCCGGGTAGCGAACTCCTACGAGCAGTACTTC. Protein sequence: CSAPRVANSYEQYF.

This clonotype was recorded at least ten times. The chain is built from TRBV5-1 and TRBJ1-2, with D uncertain. The CDR3 covers 15 residues. The germline V and J ends were trimmed by 0 bases and 4 bases, with 13 bases remaining between them. CDR1 is SGHRS and CDR2 is YFSETQ in the germline V gene. CDR3 DNA sequence: TGCGCCAGCAGCTTGGGGGTCGTCAGCCTCTATGGCTACACCTTC. Protein: CASSLGVVSLYGYTF.

This clonotype has ten or more counts. This chain uses TRBV6-5 with TRBJ1-2; D may be TRBD1 (5 bases). The V end lost 7 bases, the J end lost 7 bases, and 19 bases lay between the germline ends. CDR1 is MNHEY, CDR2 SVGAGI, per germline. The CDR3 loop spans 14 amino acids. As DNA, the CDR3 is TGTGCCAGCACCCCACTGGGACGTGAGGGTGGCTACACCTTC. This codes for CASTPLGREGGYTF.

At least ten counts were recorded for this clonotype. CDR3 coding DNA: TGTGCCAGCTCACCACGAAGCCACCGGACGGCAACCGGGGAGCTGTTTTTT. This gives the protein CASSPRSHRTATGELFF. The rearrangement uses TRBV18 and TRBJ2-2; no clear D. Germline lookup yields CDR1 KGHSH and CDR2 LQKENI. The length of the CDR3 is 17 residues. V dropped 1 base and J dropped 5 bases, with 17 bases sitting between them.

A few counts support this clonotype. The junction departs from germline at one end; a sequencing error may be responsible. The rearrangement joins TRBV13 to TRBJ2-7; 7 nucleotides align to TRBD1. The CDR3 consists of 14 residues. CDR1 PRHDT and CDR2 FYEKMQ come from the germline V gene (reference sequence). The CDR3 here is CAISLGQSSYEQYF. DNA for the CDR3: TGTGCCATCAGCCTGGGACAGAGCTCCTACGAGCAGTACTTC.

This clonotype has a handful of counts. The chain is built from TRBV15 and TRBJ1-1, with D possibly being TRBD1 (5 bases). This CDR3 is built from 13 residues. Germline V gives CDR1 LNHNV, CDR2 YYDKDF (reference sequence). V was trimmed by 5 bases and J by 1 base, leaving 8 bases between them. The CDR3 region has the DNA TGTGCCACCAGCTTGACAGCGAACACTGAAGCTTTCTTT. Translation: CATSLTANTEAFF.